The rows below give T cell receptor beta chains drawn from one sample of a study of blood T cell repertoires in COVID-19. Clones were read by immunoSEQ multiplex PCR, and TCRdb kept only the in-frame ones, dropping some. The sample lists fewer than 600,000 clones, nearly 90% occurring once. Specimen: peripheral blood. These receptors were collected from a young man with COVID-19, enrolled during active disease. Both conserved end residues are part of each CDR3. Each record gives: CDR3 DNA, CDR3 protein, D gene, V gene, J gene, clone size. The D gene is left open where the match is weak. Some rows have no size entry. The others give once, few or many, or a class for an expanded clone.

cdr3_nt: TGTGCCAGCAGTGCCTTGCGGGGAAAGGACACTGAAGCTTTCTTT
cdr3_aa: CASSALRGKDTEAFF
d_call: NA
v_call: TRBV25-1
j_call: TRBJ1-1
clone_size: NA

cdr3_nt: TGTGCCAGCAGCCTCCCGCTAGCGGGTAGGGAAGTGTTCTTC
cdr3_aa: CASSLPLAGREVFF
d_call: TRBD2
v_call: TRBV6-2/TRBV6-3
j_call: TRBJ2-1
clone_size: NA

cdr3_nt: TGTGCCAGCAGCTTGGATGAGGGGGACGAGCAGTACTTC
cdr3_aa: CASSLDEGDEQYF
d_call: NA
v_call: TRBV5-6
j_call: TRBJ2-7
clone_size: NA

cdr3_nt: TGTGCCAGCAGCTCCGGGACTAGCGGGCGTGAGCAGTACTTC
cdr3_aa: CASSSGTSGREQYF
d_call: TRBD2
v_call: TRBV11-3
j_call: TRBJ2-7
clone_size: NA

cdr3_nt: TGTGCCAGCAGCCTCTCAGGGGGCACGGAGACCCAGTACTTC
cdr3_aa: CASSLSGGTETQYF
d_call: TRBD1
v_call: TRBV3-1/TRBV3-2
j_call: TRBJ2-5
clone_size: NA

cdr3_nt: TGTGCCACCAGTGACCCGACAGGGGCCTATGGCTACACCTTC
cdr3_aa: CATSDPTGAYGYTF
d_call: TRBD1
v_call: TRBV24-1
j_call: TRBJ1-2
clone_size: NA

cdr3_nt: TGCGCCAGCAGCGACGAGGGGGCGGGCACCGGGGAGCTGTTTTTT
cdr3_aa: CASSDEGAGTGELFF
d_call: TRBD1
v_call: TRBV5-1
j_call: TRBJ2-2
clone_size: NA

cdr3_nt: TGTGCCAGCAGCCTCTCAAGGAGGAGGTTCTCACCCCTCCACTTT
cdr3_aa: CASSLSRRRFSPLHF
d_call: NA
v_call: TRBV28
j_call: TRBJ1-6
clone_size: NA

cdr3_nt: TGTGCCAGCAGCCCAGACCTAGAAGATACGCAGTATTTT
cdr3_aa: CASSPDLEDTQYF
d_call: NA
v_call: TRBV9
j_call: TRBJ2-3
clone_size: NA

cdr3_nt: TGTGCCAGCGACCGGGGGAGCTCCTACAATGAGCAGTTCTTC
cdr3_aa: CASDRGSSYNEQFF
d_call: NA
v_call: TRBV6-5
j_call: TRBJ2-1
clone_size: once

cdr3_nt: TGTGCCAGCAGCCGGAGACTAGCGGGAGAGGGCACAGATACGCAGTATTTT
cdr3_aa: CASSRRLAGEGTDTQYF
d_call: TRBD2
v_call: TRBV14
j_call: TRBJ2-3
clone_size: once

cdr3_nt: TGTGCCAGCAGCTTGGGGACAGTAAAGTACTTC
cdr3_aa: CASSLGTVKYF
d_call: TRBD1
v_call: TRBV13
j_call: TRBJ2-7
clone_size: NA

cdr3_nt: TGTGCCAGCAGCTTAATGGTCAGTCCCACAGATACGCAGTATTTT
cdr3_aa: CASSLMVSPTDTQYF
d_call: NA
v_call: TRBV7-3
j_call: TRBJ2-3
clone_size: NA

cdr3_nt: TGTGCCAGCAGTCAGGGGACTAGCGGGAGGCCCCAGTACTTC
cdr3_aa: CASSQGTSGRPQYF
d_call: TRBD2
v_call: TRBV2
j_call: TRBJ2-5
clone_size: NA

cdr3_nt: TGTGCCAGCAGGCCCGGAGGAACCTACGAGCAGTACTTC
cdr3_aa: CASRPGGTYEQYF
d_call: NA
v_call: TRBV6-5
j_call: TRBJ2-7
clone_size: NA

cdr3_nt: TGTGCCAGCAGTTACAAGACAGGGGAAGATACGCAGTATTTT
cdr3_aa: CASSYKTGEDTQYF
d_call: TRBD1
v_call: TRBV6-5
j_call: TRBJ2-3
clone_size: NA

cdr3_nt: TGCGCCAGCAGCTTGGACAGGGTGATAGATACGCAGTATTTT
cdr3_aa: CASSLDRVIDTQYF
d_call: NA
v_call: TRBV5-1
j_call: TRBJ2-3
clone_size: NA

cdr3_nt: TGTGCCAGCAGTCTAGCGGGAGGTTACAATGAGCAGTTCTTC
cdr3_aa: CASSLAGGYNEQFF
d_call: TRBD2
v_call: TRBV25-1
j_call: TRBJ2-1
clone_size: NA

cdr3_nt: TGTGCCAGCAGCCGGGTGCAGGGGGCGGGCATTCAGTACTTC
cdr3_aa: CASSRVQGAGIQYF
d_call: TRBD1
v_call: TRBV6-5
j_call: TRBJ2-4
clone_size: NA

cdr3_nt: TGTGCCAGTAGTGGGGAGAAGTTGACCCAGTACTTC
cdr3_aa: CASSGEKLTQYF
d_call: NA
v_call: TRBV19
j_call: TRBJ2-5
clone_size: NA

cdr3_nt: TGTGCCAGCAGCCCTGGCGGGACAGGGGTGCTCGAGCAGTACTTC
cdr3_aa: CASSPGGTGVLEQYF
d_call: TRBD1
v_call: TRBV3-1/TRBV3-2
j_call: TRBJ2-7
clone_size: NA

cdr3_nt: TGTGCCAGCTCACCACCGGGAGGAAACAACTACAATGAGCAGTTCTTC
cdr3_aa: CASSPPGGNNYNEQFF
d_call: NA
v_call: TRBV18
j_call: TRBJ2-1
clone_size: NA

cdr3_nt: TGTGCCAGCAGCTTAGGACAGGGGGGCTACGAGCAGTACTTC
cdr3_aa: CASSLGQGGYEQYF
d_call: TRBD1
v_call: TRBV13
j_call: TRBJ2-7
clone_size: few

cdr3_nt: TGTGCCAGCAGCCGGCGGGCTAGCCCGGCGCATACGCAGTATTTT
cdr3_aa: CASSRRASPAHTQYF
d_call: NA
v_call: TRBV6-5
j_call: TRBJ2-3
clone_size: NA

cdr3_nt: TGTGCCAGCAGCCCGGGGAGGGCGGGGGAGCAGTACTTC
cdr3_aa: CASSPGRAGEQYF
d_call: TRBD2
v_call: TRBV9
j_call: TRBJ2-7
clone_size: NA

cdr3_nt: TGTGCCAGCAGTCCTATAAAGTATTACACAGATACGCAGTATTTT
cdr3_aa: CASSPIKYYTDTQYF
d_call: NA
v_call: TRBV6-6
j_call: TRBJ2-3
clone_size: NA

cdr3_nt: TGTGCCAGCAGTGGAACGTCACCCAGGCAAATGGGAAACACCATATATTTT
cdr3_aa: CASSGTSPRQMGNTIYF
d_call: NA
v_call: TRBV25-1
j_call: TRBJ1-3
clone_size: NA

cdr3_nt: TGCGCCAGCAGCCCGGACAGGGTTGGAGATACGCAGTATTTT
cdr3_aa: CASSPDRVGDTQYF
d_call: TRBD1
v_call: TRBV5-1
j_call: TRBJ2-3
clone_size: NA

cdr3_nt: TGTGCCAGCGGGAAGACAGGGCAAATCCCCGAGACCCAGTACTTC
cdr3_aa: CASGKTGQIPETQYF
d_call: TRBD1
v_call: TRBV2
j_call: TRBJ2-5
clone_size: NA

cdr3_nt: TGTGCCAGCAGCCAAAACTGGGGGACTTACTTCAATGAGCAGTTCTTC
cdr3_aa: CASSQNWGTYFNEQFF
d_call: NA
v_call: TRBV7-6
j_call: TRBJ2-1
clone_size: NA

cdr3_nt: TGTGCCAGCAGCCGACAGGGACGGGGAGGAACTGAAGCTTTCTTT
cdr3_aa: CASSRQGRGGTEAFF
d_call: TRBD1
v_call: TRBV11-1
j_call: TRBJ1-1
clone_size: once